The 30 T cell receptor beta chains in this list originate from one sample, sequenced in a study of blood T cell repertoires in COVID-19. TCRdb's copy holds only in-frame clones and misses some; the assay was immunoSEQ multiplex PCR. The sample holds about 430,000 clones, around nine tenths seen once. Source material: PBMCs or T cells enriched from blood (not recorded which). The receptors shown here come from a woman in her late teens or twenties who had been exposed to COVID-19.

V gene TRBV19 combines with J gene TRBJ1-1, with D perhaps matching TRBD1 (5 bases). CDR1 is LNHDA, CDR2 SQIVND, per germline (reference sequence). Trimming shortened V by 3 bases and J by 0 bases, and 14 bases separated the two germline ends. This CDR3 region has 16 residues. CDR3 sequence reads: CASSMTARLVNTEAFF. In DNA, the CDR3 is TGTGCCAGTAGTATGACAGCCCGCCTGGTGAACACTGAAGCTTTCTTT.

The rearrangement links TRBV19 to TRBJ2-2, with TRBD1 matching 9 bases. Germline V gene data show CDR1 as LNHDA and CDR2 as SQIVND (reference sequence). The length of the CDR3 is 14 residues. The junction had 6 bases not matched to a gene; V was cut back by 8 bases and J by 5 bases. In DNA, the CDR3 is TGTGCCAGTTCCGGGACAGGGCTGACCGGGGAGCTGTTTTTT. It yields the protein CASSGTGLTGELFF.

The V and J genes are TRBV27 and TRBJ1-1; D is unresolved. CDR3 length: 14 residues. Germline CDR1 and CDR2: MNHEY and SMNVEV (reference sequence). V was pared by 5 bases and J by 0 bases, with 10 bases between. CDR3 loop: CASSPGLMNTEAFF. In DNA form, the CDR3 reads TGTGCCAGCAGTCCAGGACTCATGAACACTGAAGCTTTCTTT.

The rearrangement joins TRBV6-5 to TRBJ2-1; TRBD1 agrees at 10 bases. The CDR3 runs to 15 residues. Germline-derived CDR1 and CDR2 are MNHEY and SVGAGI. J was trimmed by 7 bases and V by 0 bases; bases with no gene match: 3. The CDR3 sequence is CASSYSRDRGNEQFF. CDR3 nucleotides: TGTGCCAGCAGTTACTCCAGGGACAGGGGTAATGAGCAGTTCTTC.

V usage is TRBV6-1 and J usage is TRBJ2-3, with 10 bases fitting TRBD2. The trim removed 4 bases at V and 0 bases at J, leaving 4 bases unmatched. The germline V gene has CDR1 MNHNS and CDR2 SASEGT. This CDR3 has 16 amino acids. The CDR3 region has the DNA TGTGCCAGCAGTGGGGCTAGCGGGAGCAGCACAGATACGCAGTATTTT. Residues: CASSGASGSSTDTQYF.

The chain couples TRBV5-6 to TRBJ1-6; no definite D call. Germline V lookup: CDR1 SGHDT, CDR2 YYEEEE. CDR3 length: 12 residues. The V end was cut by 4 bases, the J end by 7 bases, with 6 bases between. The CDR3 DNA reads TGTGCCAGCAGCGTCGGGAATTCACCCCTCCACTTT. This encodes CASSVGNSPLHF.

The rearrangement joins TRBV13 to TRBJ2-7; 8 bases map to TRBD1. Germline loops: CDR1 PRHDT, CDR2 FYEKMQ (reference sequence). The ends lost 5 bases at V and 2 bases at J; junction bases unmatched: 8. The CDR3 length is 15 residues. The CDR3 is CASSPDGQGTYEQYF. The CDR3 nucleotides read TGTGCCAGCAGCCCCGACGGACAGGGCACCTACGAGCAGTACTTC.

This chain connects TRBV27 to TRBJ2-7; 8 bases match TRBD1. The V and J ends lost 5 bases and 5 bases, in that order; junction bases with no gene match: 2. Per the germline V gene, CDR1 is MNHEY and CDR2 is SMNVEV (reference sequence). The CDR3 runs to 12 residues. The CDR3 loop is CASSPQGDEQYF. Here the CDR3 DNA reads TGTGCCAGCAGTCCACAGGGGGACGAGCAGTACTTC.

The chain combines TRBV18 with TRBJ2-1; 15 nucleotides match TRBD2. J gave up 6 bases and V 3 bases, and 3 bases lay outside the gene matches. This CDR3 contains 16 residues. The V gene's germline CDR1 is KGHSH and CDR2 LQKENI. The CDR3 nucleotides read TGTGCCAGCTCACCTGGACTAGCGGGAGGGTCCAATGAGCAGTTCTTC. This codes for CASSPGLAGGSNEQFF.

This clone was detected once. This chain connects TRBV5-4 to TRBJ2-1, with D perhaps matching TRBD1 (5 bases). V shed 0 bases and J shed 1 base, with 14 bases lying between them. Germline V gene data show CDR1 as SGHNT and CDR2 as YYREEE (reference sequence). This CDR3 spans 17 amino acids. In nucleotides, the CDR3 is TGTGCCAGCAGCTTGGCCGGGCTTGGGGCTTCCTACAATGAGCAGTTCTTC. Translating it yields CASSLAGLGASYNEQFF.

V and J are TRBV5-1 and TRBJ2-5; 7 nucleotides agree with TRBD1. The germline CDR1 and CDR2 sequences are SGHRS and YFSETQ. The junction had 5 bases not matched to a gene; V was cut back by 0 bases and J by 3 bases. CDR3 size: 15 residues. In DNA, the CDR3 is TGCGCCAGCAGCTTGGCCGGACAGGTCGAAGAGACCCAGTACTTC. It specifies CASSLAGQVEETQYF.

CDR3 loop: CASSQEGRANYGYTF. Written as DNA, the CDR3 is TGCGCCAGCAGCCAAGAGGGGCGAGCTAACTATGGCTACACCTTC. The chain carries TRBV4-3 and TRBJ1-2; D is possibly TRBD1 (5 bases). The CDR3 has 15 residues. The V gene lost 0 bases and the J gene lost 0 bases, with 8 bases spanning the gap. CDR1 is LGHNA and CDR2 is YSLEER in the germline V gene.

The chain couples TRBV27 to TRBJ1-5, with a tentative D call TRBD1 (5 bases). The CDR3 spans 15 residues. CDR1 MNHEY and CDR2 SMNVEV come from the germline V gene (reference sequence). V shed 2 bases and J shed 3 bases, with 11 bases lying between them. Here the CDR3 DNA reads TGTGCCAGCAGTTTAATTCCAGGGTCCAATCAGCCCCAGCATTTT. Amino acid sequence: CASSLIPGSNQPQHF.

The chain joins TRBV13 to TRBJ1-1; tentatively, D is TRBD1 (6 bases). With 5 bases removed from V and 5 bases from J, the gap between germline ends came to 9 bases. The CDR3 length is 12 residues. The germline V gene encodes CDR1 PRHDT and CDR2 FYEKMQ (reference sequence). The CDR3 sequence is CASSVTGTEAFF. The CDR3 region has the DNA TGTGCCAGCAGCGTCACAGGGACTGAAGCTTTCTTT.

This chain uses TRBV5-6 with TRBJ1-2; 10 bases fit TRBD1. The CDR3 runs to 13 residues. V shed 4 bases, J shed 4 bases, and the junction held 1 base outside the gene matches. Looked up from germline, CDR1 is SGHDT and CDR2 is YYEEEE. CDR3 protein: CASSRDRGYGYTF. The CDR3 region has the DNA TGTGCCAGCAGCCGGGACAGGGGCTATGGCTACACCTTC.

The V call is TRBV4-3, the J call TRBJ2-7, with 7 bases fitting TRBD1. The CDR3 is 15 residues long. The germline V gene encodes CDR1 LGHNA and CDR2 YSLEER. J was trimmed by 1 base and V by 1 base; bases with no gene match: 4. CDR3: CASSQGPGQSYEQYF. The CDR3, as DNA: TGCGCCAGCAGCCAAGGGCCGGGACAGTCCTACGAGCAGTACTTC.

This rearrangement joins TRBV5-1 to TRBJ1-6, with TRBD1 matching 8 bases. Germline V gives CDR1 SGHRS, CDR2 YFSETQ. This CDR3 has 13 amino acids. V lost 2 bases, J lost 10 bases, and 2 bases stayed unmatched. The CDR3 DNA is TGCGCCAGCAGCTTACAGGGGGGCTCACCCCTCCACTTT. It is translated as CASSLQGGSPLHF.

The V call is TRBV27, the J call TRBJ1-1; the match to TRBD1 covers 7 bases. This CDR3 comprises 19 residues. V was pared by 0 bases and J by 1 base, with 14 bases of the junction left unmatched. CDR1 is MNHEY, CDR2 SMNVEV, per germline (reference sequence). CDR3 nucleotides: TGTGCCAGCAGTTTATCGGGGTATCGGACAGGACTGTCGAACACTGAAGCTTTCTTT. Its translation: CASSLSGYRTGLSNTEAFF.

The chain combines TRBV24-1 with TRBJ1-6; D is unresolved. The CDR3 contains 14 residues. The V end was cut by 3 bases, the J end by 5 bases, with 7 bases between. Germline-derived CDR1 and CDR2 are KGHDR and SFDVKD. The CDR3 is CATSDGRNNSPLHF. In DNA form, the CDR3 reads TGTGCCACCAGTGATGGCAGAAATAATTCACCCCTCCACTTT.

The chain combines TRBV3-1 (or the pseudogene TRBV3-2) with TRBJ2-1; 9 bases are a match to TRBD2. V was clipped by 3 bases and J by 8 bases; unmatched bases: 11. The CDR3 loop spans 16 amino acids. Germline lookup yields CDR1 LGHDT and CDR2 YNNKEL (reference sequence). The CDR3 loop reads CASSHRWAGGPHEQFF. CDR3 in DNA: TGTGCCAGCAGCCATAGGTGGGCGGGAGGGCCCCATGAGCAGTTCTTC.

The chain employs TRBV30 and TRBJ1-5; D perhaps matches TRBD1 (6 bases). This CDR3 has 13 residues. Trimming took 5 bases from V and 5 from J, leaving 13 bases between them. The germline V gene has CDR1 GTSNPN and CDR2 SVGIG (reference sequence). The CDR3 DNA reads TGTGCCTGGGGAACAGGGATTGATCAGCCCCAGCATTTT. Translating it yields CAWGTGIDQPQHF.

DNA for the CDR3: TGTGCCAGCAGCGGGACTCAGACAGATACGCAGTATTTT. It encodes CASSGTQTDTQYF. The chain carries TRBV12-3 or TRBV12-4 and TRBJ2-3; D is perhaps TRBD2 (6 bases). The V end lost 6 bases, the J end lost 3 bases, and 10 bases lay between the germline ends. The CDR3 sequence is 13 residues long.

The chain employs TRBV19 and TRBJ2-7, with 12 bases matching TRBD2. The CDR3 loop spans 15 amino acids. V was pared by 5 bases and J by 3 bases, with 5 bases of the junction left unmatched. CDR1 is LNHDA, CDR2 SQIVND, per germline (reference sequence). In nucleotides, the CDR3 is TGTGCCAGTAGTTCGGGACTAGCGGGTTTCTACGAGCAGTACTTC. Translated, it gives CASSSGLAGFYEQYF.

The V call is TRBV24-1, the J call TRBJ2-1; 13 bases line up with TRBD2. V lost 3 bases and J lost 6; bases outside the gene matches: 1. CDR1 is KGHDR and CDR2 is SFDVKD in the germline V gene. The CDR3 has 15 amino acids. CDR3: CATSDRTSGSNEQFF. The DNA for the CDR3 is TGTGCCACCAGTGATCGGACTAGCGGGAGCAATGAGCAGTTCTTC.

The chain couples TRBV5-1 to TRBJ2-5; 10 bases fit TRBD2. V shed 1 base, J shed 0 bases, and the junction held 3 bases outside the gene matches. From germline, CDR1 is SGHRS and CDR2 YFSETQ. This CDR3 has 16 residues. The CDR3 loop is CASSLTSGKDQETQYF. The CDR3 nucleotides are TGCGCCAGCAGCTTGACTAGCGGGAAAGACCAAGAGACCCAGTACTTC.

V is TRBV5-1 and J is TRBJ2-1; 9 positions agree with TRBD2. The J segment lost 12 bases and the V segment lost 4 bases, leaving 8 bases of the junction unmatched. CDR1 SGHRS and CDR2 YFSETQ come from the germline V gene. This CDR3 spans 13 amino acids. CDR3 sequence (DNA): TGCGCCAGCAGCCCCATAGCGGGAGAAGGGCAGTTCTTC. This codes for CASSPIAGEGQFF.

The gene calls are TRBV19 and TRBJ2-7; 11 bases map to TRBD1. J was trimmed by 4 bases and V by 5 bases; bases with no gene match: 4. This CDR3 contains 14 residues. Germline lookup yields CDR1 LNHDA and CDR2 SQIVND (reference sequence). The CDR3 region has the DNA TGTGCCAGTAGTTTGGGACAGGGGGTTTACGAGCAGTACTTC. Protein: CASSLGQGVYEQYF.

This clone appeared a single time. V gene TRBV6-1 combines with J gene TRBJ2-7, with D possibly matching TRBD1 (6 bases). Germline V CDR1 and CDR2: MNHNS, SASEGT. This CDR3 comprises 15 residues. V was cut by 1 base and J by 5 bases, with 15 bases left in between. CDR3 DNA: TGTGCCAGCAGTGAAGTAGTACAGGGAGAAAACGAGCAGTACTTC. Its translation is CASSEVVQGENEQYF.

V and J are TRBV28 and TRBJ1-5, with 7 bases aligning to TRBD1. The junction had 4 bases not matched to a gene; V was cut back by 2 bases and J by 6 bases. The CDR3 consists of 14 residues. Germline V lookup: CDR1 MDHEN, CDR2 SYDVKM. CDR3 coding DNA: TGTGCCAGCAGTTTAATACAGGGGAGTCAGCCCCAGCATTTT. This encodes CASSLIQGSQPQHF.

The chain uses TRBV27 and TRBJ1-6; 7 bases agree with TRBD1. The CDR3 extends over 13 amino acids. Trimming removed 0 bases from V and 16 bases from J; junction bases left unmatched: 6. Per germline, CDR1 MNHEY and CDR2 SMNVEV (reference sequence). The CDR3 sequence: CASSLSTGRPLHF. DNA for the CDR3: TGTGCCAGCAGTTTATCGACAGGGCGCCCTCTCCACTTT.